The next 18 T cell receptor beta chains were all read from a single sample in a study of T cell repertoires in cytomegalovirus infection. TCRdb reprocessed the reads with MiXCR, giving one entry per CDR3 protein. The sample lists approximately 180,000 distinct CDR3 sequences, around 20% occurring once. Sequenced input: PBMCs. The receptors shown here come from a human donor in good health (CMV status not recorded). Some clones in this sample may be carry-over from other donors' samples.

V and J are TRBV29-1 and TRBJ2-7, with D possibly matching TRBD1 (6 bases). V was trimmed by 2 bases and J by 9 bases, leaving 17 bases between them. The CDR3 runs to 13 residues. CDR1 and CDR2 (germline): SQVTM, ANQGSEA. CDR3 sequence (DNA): TGCAGCGTTGAATGGTCCTCAGGGGTTGGGCAGTACTTC. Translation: CSVEWSSGVGQYF.

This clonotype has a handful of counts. The CDR3 sequence is CASSSKVGGIGYNEQFF. The CDR3 DNA is TGTGCCAGCAGCTCCAAGGTCGGAGGGATAGGGTACAATGAGCAGTTCTTC. The V gene is TRBV7-6, the J gene TRBJ2-1; TRBD2 is a possible D gene (6 bases). Looked up from germline, CDR1 is SGHVS and CDR2 is FNYEAQ. This CDR3 is 17 amino acids long. With 4 bases removed from V and 4 bases from J, the gap between germline ends came to 20 bases.

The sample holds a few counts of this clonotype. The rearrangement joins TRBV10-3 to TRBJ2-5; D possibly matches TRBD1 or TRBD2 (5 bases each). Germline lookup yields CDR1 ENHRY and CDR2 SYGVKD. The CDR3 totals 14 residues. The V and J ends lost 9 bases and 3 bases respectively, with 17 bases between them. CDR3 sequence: CAISGTTREETQYF. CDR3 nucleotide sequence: TGTGCCATATCAGGGACGACGCGGGAAGAGACCCAGTACTTC.

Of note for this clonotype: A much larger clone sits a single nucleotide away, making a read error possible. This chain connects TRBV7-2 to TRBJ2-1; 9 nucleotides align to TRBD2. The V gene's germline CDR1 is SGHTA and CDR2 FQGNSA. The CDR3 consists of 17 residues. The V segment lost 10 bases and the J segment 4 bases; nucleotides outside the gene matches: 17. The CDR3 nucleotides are TGTGCCAACAGACTAGCGGCGGGGCGGGGGACATACAATGAGCAGTTCTTC. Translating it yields CANRLAAGRGTYNEQFF.

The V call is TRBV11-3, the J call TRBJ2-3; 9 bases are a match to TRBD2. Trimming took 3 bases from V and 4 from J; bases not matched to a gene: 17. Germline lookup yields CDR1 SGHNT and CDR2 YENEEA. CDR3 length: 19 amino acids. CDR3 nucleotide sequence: TGTGCCAGCAGCTTCTCTTGGGCGGGAGGGCCGGAGGATTCAGATACGCAGTATTTT. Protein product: CASSFSWAGGPEDSDTQYF.

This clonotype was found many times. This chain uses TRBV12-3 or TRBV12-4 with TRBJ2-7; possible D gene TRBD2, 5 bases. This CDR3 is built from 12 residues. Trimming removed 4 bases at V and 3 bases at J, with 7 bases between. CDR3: CASSSGVYEQYF. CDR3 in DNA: TGTGCCAGCAGTTCCGGGGTCTACGAGCAGTACTTC.

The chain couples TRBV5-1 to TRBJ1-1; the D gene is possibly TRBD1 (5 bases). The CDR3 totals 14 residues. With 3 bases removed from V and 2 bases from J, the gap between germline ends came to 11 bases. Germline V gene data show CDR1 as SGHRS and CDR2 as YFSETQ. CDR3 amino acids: CASSWLGDNTEAFF. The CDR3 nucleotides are TGCGCCAGCAGCTGGTTGGGGGATAACACTGAAGCTTTCTTT. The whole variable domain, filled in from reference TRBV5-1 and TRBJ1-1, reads KAGVTQTPRYLIKTRGQQVTLSCSPISGHRSVSWYQQTPGQGLQFLFEYFSETQRNKGNFPGRFSGRQFSNSRSEMNVSTLELGDSALYLCASSWLGDNTEAFFGQGTRLTVV.

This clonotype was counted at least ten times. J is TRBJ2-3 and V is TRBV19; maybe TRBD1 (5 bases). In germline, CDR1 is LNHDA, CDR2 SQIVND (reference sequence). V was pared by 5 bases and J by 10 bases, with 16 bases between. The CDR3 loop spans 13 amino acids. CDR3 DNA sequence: TGTGCCAGTAGTCCCCAAGGGGCCCTGGCGCAGTATTTT. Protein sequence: CASSPQGALAQYF.

DNA for the CDR3: TGCGCCAGCAGCCGGTGGGACAGGGTTTCGGAAAAACTGTTTTTT. This translates into CASSRWDRVSEKLFF. The rearrangement uses TRBV5-1 and TRBJ1-4, with 9 bases matching TRBD1. V shed 4 bases and J 8 bases; nucleotides not matched to a gene: 9. Germline V CDR1 and CDR2: SGHRS, YFSETQ. The CDR3 extends over 15 amino acids.

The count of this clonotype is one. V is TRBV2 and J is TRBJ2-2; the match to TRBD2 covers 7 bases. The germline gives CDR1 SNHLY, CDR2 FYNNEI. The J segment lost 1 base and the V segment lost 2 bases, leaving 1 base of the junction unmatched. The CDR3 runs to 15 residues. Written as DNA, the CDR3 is TGTGCCAGCAGTGAAAAGCGGGGGAACACCGGGGAGCTGTTTTTT. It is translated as CASSEKRGNTGELFF. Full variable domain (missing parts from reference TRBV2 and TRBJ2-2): EPEVTQTPSHQVTQMGQEVILRCVPISNHLYFYWYRQILGQKVEFLVSFYNNEISEKSEIFDDQFSVERPDGSNFTLKIRSTKLEDSAMYFCASSEKRGNTGELFFGEGSRLTVL.

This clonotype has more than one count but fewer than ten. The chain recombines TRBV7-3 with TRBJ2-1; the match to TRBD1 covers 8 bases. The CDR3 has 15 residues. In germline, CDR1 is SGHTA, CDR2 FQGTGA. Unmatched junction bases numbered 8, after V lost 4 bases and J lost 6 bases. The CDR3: CASSSYRTGRNEQFF. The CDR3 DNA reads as TGTGCCAGCAGCTCTTACAGGACAGGGCGCAATGAGCAGTTCTTC.

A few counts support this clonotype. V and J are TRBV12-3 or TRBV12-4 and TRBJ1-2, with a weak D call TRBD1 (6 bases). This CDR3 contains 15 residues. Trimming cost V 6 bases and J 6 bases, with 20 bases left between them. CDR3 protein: CASSQTGVSMHGYTF. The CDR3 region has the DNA TGTGCCAGCAGCCAGACAGGCGTGAGCATGCATGGCTACACCTTC.

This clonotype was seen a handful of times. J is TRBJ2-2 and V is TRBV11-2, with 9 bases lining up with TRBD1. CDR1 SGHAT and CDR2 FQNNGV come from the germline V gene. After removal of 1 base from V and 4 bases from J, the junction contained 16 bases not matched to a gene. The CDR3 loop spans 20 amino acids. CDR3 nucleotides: TGTGCCAGCAGCTTAGGCACGGGACAGGGCGGGAGTTGGGGCACCGGGGAGCTGTTTTTT. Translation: CASSLGTGQGGSWGTGELFF.

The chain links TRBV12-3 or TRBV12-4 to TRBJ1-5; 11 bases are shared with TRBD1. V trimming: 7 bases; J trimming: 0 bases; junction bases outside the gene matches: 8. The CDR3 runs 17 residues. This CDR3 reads CASTRTGGDDSNQPQHF. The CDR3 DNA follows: TGTGCCAGCACCAGGACAGGGGGCGACGATAGCAATCAGCCCCAGCATTTT.

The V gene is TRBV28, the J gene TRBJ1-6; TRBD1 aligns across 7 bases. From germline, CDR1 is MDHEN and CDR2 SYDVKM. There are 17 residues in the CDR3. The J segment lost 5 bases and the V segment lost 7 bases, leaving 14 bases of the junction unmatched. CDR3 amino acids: CASTLRGVDRNNSPLHF. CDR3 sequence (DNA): TGTGCCAGCACCTTAAGGGGGGTGGACAGGAATAATTCACCCCTCCACTTT.

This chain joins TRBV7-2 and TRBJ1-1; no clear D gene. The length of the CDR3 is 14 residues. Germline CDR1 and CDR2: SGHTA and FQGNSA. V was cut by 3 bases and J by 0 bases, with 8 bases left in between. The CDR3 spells CASSFSNLNTEAFF. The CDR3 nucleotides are TGTGCCAGCAGCTTCTCGAATCTGAACACTGAAGCTTTCTTT.

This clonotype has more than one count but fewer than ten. CDR3 sequence reads: CASRAGQGRGASGNTIYF. CDR3 nucleotide sequence: TGTGCCAGCAGAGCGGGACAGGGAAGGGGCGCCTCTGGAAACACCATATATTTT. This chain connects TRBV6-1 to TRBJ1-3, with 9 bases lining up with TRBD1. V lost 6 bases to trimming and J lost 0 bases; unmatched junction nucleotides: 12. CDR1 MNHNS and CDR2 SASEGT come from the germline V gene. There are 18 residues in the CDR3.

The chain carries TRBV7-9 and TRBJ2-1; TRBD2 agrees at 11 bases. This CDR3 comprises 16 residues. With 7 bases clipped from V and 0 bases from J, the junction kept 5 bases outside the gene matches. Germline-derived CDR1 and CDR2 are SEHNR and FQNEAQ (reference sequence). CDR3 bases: TGTGCCAGCATGGGACTAGCGGTATACTCCTACAATGAGCAGTTCTTC. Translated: CASMGLAVYSYNEQFF.